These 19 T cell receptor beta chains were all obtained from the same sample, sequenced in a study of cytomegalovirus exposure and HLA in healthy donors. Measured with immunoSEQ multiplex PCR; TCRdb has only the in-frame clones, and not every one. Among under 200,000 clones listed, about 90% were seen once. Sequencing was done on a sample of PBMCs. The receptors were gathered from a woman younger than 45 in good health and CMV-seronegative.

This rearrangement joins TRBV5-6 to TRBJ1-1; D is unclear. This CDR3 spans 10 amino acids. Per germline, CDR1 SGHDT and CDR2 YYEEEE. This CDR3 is CPTRDTEAFF. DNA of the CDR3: TGTCCTACTAGGGACACTGAAGCTTTCTTT.

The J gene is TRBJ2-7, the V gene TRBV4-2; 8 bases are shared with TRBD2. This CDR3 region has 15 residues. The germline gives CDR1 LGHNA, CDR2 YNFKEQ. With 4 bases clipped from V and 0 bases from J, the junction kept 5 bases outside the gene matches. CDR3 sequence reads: CASSPTGGASYEQYF. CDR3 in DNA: TGTGCCAGCAGCCCGACGGGGGGGGCCTCCTACGAGCAGTACTTC.

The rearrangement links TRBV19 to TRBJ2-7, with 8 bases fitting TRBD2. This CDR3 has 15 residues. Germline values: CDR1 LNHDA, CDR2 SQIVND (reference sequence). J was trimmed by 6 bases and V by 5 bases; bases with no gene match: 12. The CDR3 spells CASSARIAGPLEQYF. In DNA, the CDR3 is TGTGCCAGTAGTGCCCGAATAGCGGGACCCCTCGAGCAGTACTTC.

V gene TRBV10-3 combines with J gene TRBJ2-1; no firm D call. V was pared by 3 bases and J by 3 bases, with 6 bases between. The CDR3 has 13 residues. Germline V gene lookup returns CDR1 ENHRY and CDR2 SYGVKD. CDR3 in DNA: TGTGCCATCAGTGACCGAGACTACAATGAGCAGTTCTTC. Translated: CAISDRDYNEQFF.

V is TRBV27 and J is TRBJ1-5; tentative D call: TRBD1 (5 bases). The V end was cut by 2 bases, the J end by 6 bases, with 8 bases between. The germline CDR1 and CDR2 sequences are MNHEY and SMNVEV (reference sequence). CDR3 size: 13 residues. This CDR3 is CASSLGRVQPQHF. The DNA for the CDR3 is TGTGCCAGCAGTTTAGGCAGGGTTCAGCCCCAGCATTTT.

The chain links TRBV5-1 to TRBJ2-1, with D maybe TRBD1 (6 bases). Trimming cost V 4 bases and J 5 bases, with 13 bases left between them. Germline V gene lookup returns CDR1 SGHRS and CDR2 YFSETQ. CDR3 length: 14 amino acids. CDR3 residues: CASSLATGNNEQFF. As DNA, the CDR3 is TGCGCCAGCAGCCTAGCAACAGGGAACAATGAGCAGTTCTTC.

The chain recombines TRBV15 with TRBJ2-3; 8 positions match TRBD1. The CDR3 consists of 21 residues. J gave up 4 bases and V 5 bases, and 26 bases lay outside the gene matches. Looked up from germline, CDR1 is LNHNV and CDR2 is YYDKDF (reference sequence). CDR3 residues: CATSDRGQGSTSPKVADTQYF. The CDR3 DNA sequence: TGTGCCACCAGCGATCGTGGACAGGGATCCACCTCCCCTAAGGTCGCAGATACGCAGTATTTT.

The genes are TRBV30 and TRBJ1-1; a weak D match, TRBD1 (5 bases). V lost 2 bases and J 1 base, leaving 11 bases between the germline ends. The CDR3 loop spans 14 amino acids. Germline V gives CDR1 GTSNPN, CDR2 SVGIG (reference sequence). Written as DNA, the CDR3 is TGTGCCTGGAGTACACCCGGGGCGAACACTGAAGCTTTCTTT. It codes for CAWSTPGANTEAFF.

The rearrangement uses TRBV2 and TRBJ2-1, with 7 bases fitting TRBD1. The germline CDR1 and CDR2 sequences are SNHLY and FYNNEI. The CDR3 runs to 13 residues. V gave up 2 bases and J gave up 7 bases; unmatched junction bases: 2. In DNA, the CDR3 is TGTGCCAGCAGTGAATTCAGGGGGAATGAGCAGTTCTTC. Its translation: CASSEFRGNEQFF.

CDR3 amino acids: CSARSGGYTF. The CDR3 DNA follows: TGCAGTGCTAGATCGGGAGGCTACACCTTC. The gene calls are TRBV20-1 and TRBJ1-2; D not resolved. Germline V gene data show CDR1 as DFQATT and CDR2 as SNEGSKA (reference sequence). The CDR3 is made up of 10 amino acids. Trimming removed 2 bases from V and 8 bases from J, with 6 bases in between.

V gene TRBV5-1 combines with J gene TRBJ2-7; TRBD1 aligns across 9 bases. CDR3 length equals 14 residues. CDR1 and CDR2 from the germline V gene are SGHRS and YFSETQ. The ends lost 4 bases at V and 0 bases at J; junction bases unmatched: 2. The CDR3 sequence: CASSRTGDSYEQYF. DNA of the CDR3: TGCGCCAGCAGCAGGACAGGGGACTCCTACGAGCAGTACTTC.

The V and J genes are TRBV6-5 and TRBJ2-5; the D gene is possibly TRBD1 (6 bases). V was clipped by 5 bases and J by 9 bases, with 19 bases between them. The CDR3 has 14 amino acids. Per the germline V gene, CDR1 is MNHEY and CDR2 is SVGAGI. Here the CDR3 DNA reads TGTGCCAGCAGTCTTGGTGACCTTAAGGGGGCCCAGTACTTC. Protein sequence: CASSLGDLKGAQYF.

In DNA form, the CDR3 reads TGTGCCAGCAGCTTAAGGACAGGACGACGGACTGAAGCTTTCTTT. This sequence encodes CASSLRTGRRTEAFF. The rearrangement uses TRBV5-4 and TRBJ1-1; 7 nucleotides align to TRBD1. J was trimmed by 5 bases and V by 2 bases; bases with no gene match: 9. Germline V lookup: CDR1 SGHNT, CDR2 YYREEE (reference sequence). The CDR3 length is 15 residues.

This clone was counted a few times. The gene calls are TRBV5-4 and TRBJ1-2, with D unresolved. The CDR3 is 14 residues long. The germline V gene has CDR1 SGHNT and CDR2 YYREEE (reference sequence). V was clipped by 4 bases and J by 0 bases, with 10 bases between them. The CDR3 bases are TGTGCCAGCAGCGGTACTACAGCTAACTATGGCTACACCTTC. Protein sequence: CASSGTTANYGYTF.

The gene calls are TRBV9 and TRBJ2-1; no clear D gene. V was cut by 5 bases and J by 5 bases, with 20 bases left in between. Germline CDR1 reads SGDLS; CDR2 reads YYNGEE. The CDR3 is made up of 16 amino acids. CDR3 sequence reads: CASSADLRGTDNEQFF. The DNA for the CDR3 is TGTGCCAGCAGTGCAGACTTGAGAGGTACGGACAATGAGCAGTTCTTC.

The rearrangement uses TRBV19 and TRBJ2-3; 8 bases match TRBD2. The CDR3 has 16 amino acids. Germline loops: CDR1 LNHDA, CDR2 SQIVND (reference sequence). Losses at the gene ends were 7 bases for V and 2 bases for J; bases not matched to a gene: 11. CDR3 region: CASKLSSGGYTDTQYF. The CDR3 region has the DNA TGTGCCAGTAAACTATCCAGCGGGGGATACACAGATACGCAGTATTTT. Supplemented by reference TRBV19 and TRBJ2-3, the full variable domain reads DGGITQSPKYLFRKEGQNVTLSCEQNLNHDAMYWYRQDPGQGLRLIYYSQIVNDFQKGDIAEGYSVSREKKESFPLTVTSAQKNPTAFYLCASKLSSGGYTDTQYFGPGTRLTVL.

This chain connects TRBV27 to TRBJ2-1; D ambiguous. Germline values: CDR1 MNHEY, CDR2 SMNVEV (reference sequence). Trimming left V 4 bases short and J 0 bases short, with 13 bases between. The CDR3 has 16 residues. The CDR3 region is CASSSSSPSSYNEQFF. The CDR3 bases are TGTGCCAGCAGTTCCTCATCCCCGAGCTCCTACAATGAGCAGTTCTTC.

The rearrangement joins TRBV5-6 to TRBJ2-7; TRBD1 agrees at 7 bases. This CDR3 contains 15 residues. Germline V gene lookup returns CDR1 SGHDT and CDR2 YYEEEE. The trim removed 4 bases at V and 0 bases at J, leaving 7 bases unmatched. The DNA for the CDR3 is TGTGCCAGCAGCAACCCGGACAGGATCTCCTACGAGCAGTACTTC. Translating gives CASSNPDRISYEQYF.

In DNA form, the CDR3 reads TGTGCCAGCAGTCAAACAGGGGCTACTAATGAAAAACTGTTTTTT. Translation gives CASSQTGATNEKLFF. The gene calls are TRBV6-1 and TRBJ1-4; TRBD1 matches 7 bases. J gave up 2 bases and V 5 bases, and 5 bases lay outside the gene matches. CDR1 is MNHNS, CDR2 SASEGT, per germline. This CDR3 contains 15 residues.